These 24 T cell receptor beta chains originate from one sample sequenced in a study of preoperative IRX-2 immunotherapy in early breast cancer. Repertoires were generated with immunoSEQ multiplex PCR, while TCRdb's copy carries only in-frame clones and drops some. The table shows roughly 34,000 clones, with just under 90% occurring only once. As to treatment: preoperative locoregional IRX-2 cytokine immunotherapy. This specimen consisted of tumor tissue, obtained after IRX-2 immunotherapy. These receptors all come from a human donor with breast cancer.

This clone was seen once. This chain connects TRBV19 to TRBJ1-1; no clear D gene. The V end was cut by 1 base, the J end by 3 bases, with 9 bases between. The germline V gene encodes CDR1 LNHDA and CDR2 SQIVND (reference sequence). This CDR3 has 14 residues. CDR3 sequence (DNA): TGTGCCAGTAGTATAGCCGGGATTGACACTGAAGCTTTCTTT. This encodes CASSIAGIDTEAFF.

The J gene is TRBJ2-7, the V gene TRBV11-3; 9 positions agree with TRBD1. The germline V gene encodes CDR1 SGHNT and CDR2 YENEEA. This CDR3 contains 14 residues. With 4 bases clipped from V and 3 bases from J, the junction kept 4 bases outside the gene matches. The CDR3 DNA is TGTGCCAGCAGCTCGGCGACAGGGGGCTACGAGCAGTACTTC. Its protein product is CASSSATGGYEQYF.

The chain has TRBV11-3 and TRBJ2-3; D perhaps matches TRBD2 (5 bases). V was cut by 4 bases and J by 2 bases, with 13 bases left in between. From germline, CDR1 is SGHNT and CDR2 YENEEA. This CDR3 is built from 15 residues. This chain's CDR3 is CASSSGGWSTDTQYF. The DNA for the CDR3 is TGTGCCAGCAGCTCAGGCGGGTGGTCCACAGATACGCAGTATTTT.

The chain joins TRBV12-5 to TRBJ1-1; D not resolved. V was shortened by 1 base and J by 4 bases, with 10 bases between the two germline ends. This CDR3 region has 14 residues. Germline-derived CDR1 and CDR2 are LGHNT and FRNRAP. Here the CDR3 reads CASGLGRDGTEAFF. CDR3 coding DNA: TGTGCTAGTGGTTTGGGGAGGGATGGCACTGAAGCTTTCTTT.

J is TRBJ1-5 and V is TRBV7-6; D may be TRBD1 (5 bases). Trimming shortened V by 5 bases and J by 5 bases, and 16 bases separated the two germline ends. CDR1 SGHVS and CDR2 FNYEAQ come from the germline V gene. The length of the CDR3 is 15 residues. CDR3 protein: CASSQEEQVDQPQHF. The CDR3 bases are TGTGCCAGCAGCCAAGAAGAACAGGTTGATCAGCCCCAGCATTTT.

This chain links TRBV19 with TRBJ1-3, with D unresolved. V gave up 5 bases and J gave up 2 bases, with 16 bases separating them. CDR1 and CDR2 (germline): LNHDA, SQIVND (reference sequence). The CDR3 has 16 amino acids. The CDR3 DNA is TGTGCCAGTAGTGGCGTCGGATGGGCTCCTGGAAACACCATATATTTT. Translation: CASSGVGWAPGNTIYF.

The chain links TRBV6-8 to TRBJ2-1, with a tentative D call TRBD1 (6 bases). The CDR3 length is 13 residues. Germline lookup yields CDR1 MNHGY and CDR2 SAAAGT. The germline V and J ends were trimmed by 6 bases and 6 bases, with 12 bases remaining between them. The CDR3 coding sequence is TGTGCCAGCAGAAAAGACAGGCCCAATGAGCAGTTCTTC. Its protein is CASRKDRPNEQFF.

Only one count was recorded for this clone. The genes are TRBV19 and TRBJ1-2; tentative D call: TRBD1 (5 bases). The CDR3 length is 12 residues. Per germline, CDR1 LNHDA and CDR2 SQIVND (reference sequence). Trimming left V 3 bases short and J 8 bases short, with 10 bases between. CDR3 sequence (DNA): TGTGCCAGTAGTATTCTGGGGACGGGCTACACCTTC. Translating gives CASSILGTGYTF.

This clone was seen once. The chain couples TRBV30 to TRBJ1-2, with TRBD1 matching over 8 bases. The V and J ends lost 0 bases and 3 bases, in that order; junction bases with no gene match: 9. The length of the CDR3 is 16 residues. Per germline, CDR1 GTSNPN and CDR2 SVGIG (reference sequence). This chain's CDR3 is CAWSVTRRTGHYGYTF. CDR3 in DNA: TGTGCCTGGAGTGTAACCAGGAGGACAGGGCACTATGGCTACACCTTC.

This sequence joins TRBV11-3 and TRBJ1-5; D may be TRBD1 (5 bases). The germline gives CDR1 SGHNT, CDR2 YENEEA. V was pared by 1 base and J by 2 bases, with 15 bases between. The CDR3 spans 17 residues. CDR3 sequence: CASSLGLSGGGNQPQHF. In DNA, the CDR3 is TGTGCCAGCAGCTTAGGTTTATCGGGGGGTGGCAATCAGCCCCAGCATTTT.

This clone was counted between two and nine times. The rearrangement links TRBV6-8 to TRBJ1-2, with a tentative D call TRBD1 (5 bases). Trimming took off 6 bases at V and 4 bases at J, with 12 bases between the two ends. The CDR3 is made up of 13 amino acids. Germline CDR1 is MNHGY and CDR2 is SAAAGT. For the CDR3, the DNA is TGTGCCAGCAGACGAGGGGTTGGCTATGGCTACACCTTC. This encodes CASRRGVGYGYTF.

The V gene is TRBV6-8, the J gene TRBJ2-7; TRBD2 agrees at 13 bases. CDR1 and CDR2 (germline): MNHGY, SAAAGT. V lost 9 bases and J lost 1; bases outside the gene matches: 9. The length of the CDR3 is 16 residues. The CDR3 reads CARPGTSGDESYEQYV. The CDR3, as DNA: TGTGCCAGGCCCGGGACTAGCGGGGACGAATCCTACGAGCAGTACGTC.

The chain uses TRBV6-8 and TRBJ1-2; perhaps TRBD1 as D (5 bases). The V end lost 8 bases, the J end lost 7 bases, and 17 bases lay between the germline ends. The CDR3 has 13 amino acids. CDR1 is MNHGY, CDR2 SAAAGT, per germline. DNA of the CDR3: TGTGCCAGCGATAGGGGCGCGTTAGTTGGCTACACCTTC. Protein: CASDRGALVGYTF.

This chain connects TRBV7-8 to TRBJ2-7; D perhaps matches TRBD2 (5 bases). Germline V gene sequence: CDR1 SGHVS, CDR2 FQNEAQ. Trimming took 4 bases from V and 6 from J, leaving 13 bases between them. The CDR3 covers 13 residues. The CDR3 loop reads CASSSGLSLEQYV. CDR3 in DNA: TGTGCCAGCAGCTCCGGACTGTCTCTCGAGCAGTACGTC.

This chain uses TRBV5-1 with TRBJ2-3; the match to TRBD2 covers 13 bases. With 3 bases clipped from V and 1 base from J, the junction kept 5 bases outside the gene matches. Germline V lookup: CDR1 SGHRS, CDR2 YFSETQ. The CDR3 sequence is 17 residues long. CDR3 DNA: TGCGCCAGCAGCTCAGCAGGACTAGCGGGGGGCACAGATACGCAGTATTTT. It yields the protein CASSSAGLAGGTDTQYF.

The chain uses TRBV5-1 and TRBJ2-5; 8 bases agree with TRBD1. This CDR3 spans 14 amino acids. J gave up 4 bases and V 3 bases, and 5 bases lay outside the gene matches. CDR1 and CDR2 (germline): SGHRS, YFSETQ. CDR3 coding DNA: TGCGCCAGCAGCTACGGGACAGGAATAGAGACCCAGTACTTC. This codes for CASSYGTGIETQYF. Looking up the rest from reference TRBV5-1 and TRBJ2-5 gives the full variable domain: KAGVTQTPRYLIKTRGQQVTLSCSPISGHRSVSWYQQTPGQGLQFLFEYFSETQRNKGNFPGRFSGRQFSNSRSEMNVSTLELGDSALYLCASSYGTGIETQYFGPGTRLLVL.

In this sample, this clone turned up once. The rearrangement joins TRBV11-3 to TRBJ2-3, with 8 bases fitting TRBD2. Germline CDR1 reads SGHNT; CDR2 reads YENEEA. This CDR3 has 15 amino acids. Unmatched junction bases numbered 2, after V lost 3 bases and J lost 0 bases. CDR3 protein: CASSFSGASTDTQYF. CDR3 sequence (DNA): TGTGCCAGCAGCTTTAGCGGGGCTAGCACAGATACGCAGTATTTT. Based on the CDR3 plus reference TRBV11-3 and TRBJ2-3, the full variable domain is EAGVVQSPRYKIIEKKQPVAFWCNPISGHNTLYWYLQNLGQGPELLIRYENEEAVDDSQLPKDRFSAERLKGVDSTLKIQPAELGDSAVYLCASSFSGASTDTQYFGPGTRLTVL.

This clone was counted once. The chain combines TRBV7-7 with TRBJ2-1; 9 bases are shared with TRBD2. The CDR3 loop spans 16 amino acids. V lost 5 bases, J lost 7 bases, and 12 bases stayed unmatched. Germline V gives CDR1 SSHAT, CDR2 FNYEAQ (reference sequence). The CDR3 protein is CASSPLGRGGGNEQFF. CDR3 bases: TGTGCCAGCAGCCCGTTGGGGCGGGGGGGAGGAAATGAGCAGTTCTTC. The full variable domain, with the rest looked up from reference TRBV7-7 and TRBJ2-1, is GAGVSQSPRYKVTKRGQDVTLRCDPISSHATLYWYQQALGQGPEFLTYFNYEAQPDKSGLPSDRFSAERPEGSISTLTIQRTEQRDSAMYRCASSPLGRGGGNEQFFGPGTRLTVL.

The chain couples TRBV19 to TRBJ2-1; TRBD1 agrees at 7 bases. The CDR3 is 12 residues long. Germline V gives CDR1 LNHDA, CDR2 SQIVND (reference sequence). V lost 10 bases and J lost 5; bases outside the gene matches: 5. CDR3 nucleotide sequence: TGTGCCACAAACGACAGGGACAATGAGCAGTTCTTC. Residues: CATNDRDNEQFF.

This chain uses TRBV19 with TRBJ1-4; no reliable D call. Germline V gene lookup returns CDR1 LNHDA and CDR2 SQIVND (reference sequence). The CDR3 totals 15 residues. Trimming removed 5 bases at V and 0 bases at J, with 10 bases between. In DNA, the CDR3 is TGTGCCAGTAGTCAATACATATCAACTAATGAAAAACTGTTTTTT. Translating it yields CASSQYISTNEKLFF.

This clone was detected once. This chain connects TRBV18 to TRBJ1-1; possibly TRBD1 for D (6 bases). With 0 bases removed from V and 1 base from J, the gap between germline ends came to 9 bases. This CDR3 contains 15 residues. CDR1 is KGHSH, CDR2 LQKENI, per germline. As DNA, the CDR3 is TGTGCCAGCTCACCACCGCCCAGGGGGAACACTGAAGCTTTCTTT. Translating it yields CASSPPPRGNTEAFF.

DNA for the CDR3: TGCGCCAGCAGCCAAGATCCAGGGGACGGCTACACCTTC. Translated, it gives CASSQDPGDGYTF. The chain employs TRBV1 and TRBJ1-2; the DNA was not compared with TRBD1, the D call given in the table. TRBV1 is a documented pseudogene. This CDR3 has 13 residues.

This chain links TRBV11-3 with TRBJ2-1; 11 bases fit TRBD2. The CDR3 loop spans 16 amino acids. Germline trimming cut 5 bases from V and 1 base from J; bases unmatched to any gene: 4. Germline V gene data show CDR1 as SGHNT and CDR2 as YENEEA. Here the CDR3 reads CASSILAGGSYNEQFF. CDR3 nucleotides: TGTGCCAGCAGCATTTTAGCGGGAGGGTCCTACAATGAGCAGTTCTTC.

The chain links TRBV6-8 to TRBJ2-1; D might be TRBD1 (5 bases). Germline V gene lookup returns CDR1 MNHGY and CDR2 SAAAGT. The V end lost 2 bases, the J end lost 7 bases, and 15 bases lay between the germline ends. This CDR3 contains 15 residues. The CDR3 sequence: CASSYSSSKGNEQFF. In DNA form, the CDR3 reads TGTGCCAGCAGTTACAGCAGCTCCAAGGGGAATGAGCAGTTCTTC.